This TCR beta chain emerged from a study of early T cells in non-severe SARS-CoV-2 infection (dated by TCRdb to about 2021). Some background on the complete study: Because TCR sequencing relied on bulk RNA taken from unsorted whole blood, pairing of alpha and beta chains was not possible.

Trimming takes 1 base off V and 7 bases off J; junction bases not matched to a gene: 5. The CDR3 sequence holds 14 residues, the cysteine and phenylalanine included. Just the 42-base CDR3 DNA is kept, in frame starting at base 1. Based on the germline V gene, the CDR1 and CDR2 sequences are SQVTM and ANQGSEA. To prepare the library, 5' RACE was applied. TCRdb records NextSeq 500 as the sequencer. The TCR library protocol attached unique molecular identifiers to individual cDNA molecules to correct for sequencing error and PCR bias. TCR alpha and beta chains were both sequenced, and the abundances of alpha and beta sequences in each sample were closely correlated with each other. In the original analysis: Decombinator V4 was used to perform V gene, J gene and CDR3 annotation of TCR sequences. TCRs were defined as expanded if a significant change between any two time points was detected under a Poisson model with p below 0.0001. Abundances of TCRs were expressed as counts per million after normalisation to the total number of TCRs sequenced in each sample. TRAV1-2 paired with TRAJ12, TRAJ20 or TRAJ33 defined MAIT TCRs, while TRAV10 paired with TRAJ18 defined iNKT TCRs. VDJdb, accessed 1 November 2021, was searched for CMV, EBV and SARS-CoV-2 annotated TCRs, excluding TCRs annotated for multiple antigens. The public reads were reanalyzed by TCRdb: fastp trimming at Q25, MiXCR alignment, in-frame beta chains only. Merged by CDR3 protein, the rows form single entries marked with the most common genes and DNA. The V and J calls were not made by the authors but by TCRdb's processing. Here the sample has under 50,000 distinct CDR3 sequences; around 5.6% occur a single time. Under 5% of the sample rests with the top ten.

Set within a cohort of healthcare workers in London, UK, this nested case-control study involved weekly PCR testing of nasopharyngeal swabs along with blood sampling. Healthcare workers were enrolled in the week of the UK lockdown, from 23 to 31 March 2020, and were followed every week for up to roughly 15 weeks. The full study reports these points: Matching against VDJdb was skewed toward anti-spike CD8 responses, likely underestimated virus-specific expansions, and missed private and CD4 specificities.

In regard to this clonotype: The antigen it binds to is not known. No clone much larger than this one lies a single base away; base qualities are absent.

Sequencing was performed on whole blood. The sequence links TRBV29-1 to TRBJ2-1, and 9 junction bases match TRBD2. This receptor was identified in an adult who was a healthcare worker with PCR-confirmed SARS-CoV-2 infection or an uninfected control (not recorded which). For the CDR3, the sequence is CSVEGLAGPNEQFF. The DNA reads TGCAGCGTTGAAGGGCTAGCGGGACCAAATGAGCAGTTCTTC.